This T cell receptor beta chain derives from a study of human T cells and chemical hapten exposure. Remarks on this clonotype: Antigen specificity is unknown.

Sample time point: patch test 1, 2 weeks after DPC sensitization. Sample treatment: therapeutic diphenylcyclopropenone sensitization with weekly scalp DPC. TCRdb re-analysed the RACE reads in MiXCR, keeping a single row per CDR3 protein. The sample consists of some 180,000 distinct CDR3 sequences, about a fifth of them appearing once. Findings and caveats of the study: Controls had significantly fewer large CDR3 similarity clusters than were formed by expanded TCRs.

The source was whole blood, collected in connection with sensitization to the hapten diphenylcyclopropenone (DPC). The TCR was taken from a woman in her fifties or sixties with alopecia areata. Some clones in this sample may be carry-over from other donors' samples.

The CDR3 DNA reads TGTGCCAGCAGCTTGGGCGAGTACAATGAGCAGTTCTTC. This encodes CASSLGEYNEQFF. The chain employs TRBV7-9 and TRBJ2-1; unclear D gene. Germline assignment: CDR1 SEHNR and CDR2 FQNEAQ (reference sequence). V gave up 3 bases and J gave up 4 bases, with 7 bases separating them. The CDR3 runs to 13 residues.